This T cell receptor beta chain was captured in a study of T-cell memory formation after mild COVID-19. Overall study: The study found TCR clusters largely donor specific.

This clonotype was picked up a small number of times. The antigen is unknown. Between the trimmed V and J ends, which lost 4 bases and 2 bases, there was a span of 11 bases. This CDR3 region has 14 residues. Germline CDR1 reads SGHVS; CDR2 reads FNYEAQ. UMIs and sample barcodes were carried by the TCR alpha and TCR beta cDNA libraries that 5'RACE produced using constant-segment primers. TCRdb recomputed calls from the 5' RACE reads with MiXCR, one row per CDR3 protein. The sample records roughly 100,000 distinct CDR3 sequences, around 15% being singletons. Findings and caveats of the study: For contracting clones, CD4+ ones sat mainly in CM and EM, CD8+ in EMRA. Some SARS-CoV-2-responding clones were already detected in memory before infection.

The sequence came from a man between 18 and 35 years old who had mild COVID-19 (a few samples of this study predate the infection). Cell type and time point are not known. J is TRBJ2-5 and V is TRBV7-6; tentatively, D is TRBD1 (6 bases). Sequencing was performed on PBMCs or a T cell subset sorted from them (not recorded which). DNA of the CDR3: TGTGCCAGCAGCTCATACAGGGAACAAGAGACCCAGTACTTC. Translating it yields CASSSYREQETQYF.